Each of the 7 T cell receptor beta chains below was sequenced from the same sample in a study of PD-1 blockade in classical Hodgkin lymphoma. Time point described: cycle 4 day 1 (C4D1), after more than five weeks of nivolumab. Relapse was seen in all patients after autologous stem cell transplantation, and brentuximab vedotin exposure was variable. Here immunoSEQ multiplex PCR was the method, and the copy in TCRdb shows in-frame clones only, minus some. The sample has tens of thousands of clones; approximately 80% are singletons. Sequencing used peripheral blood mononuclear cells (PBMCs), obtained before the fourth cycle of nivolumab. The receptors were sampled from a human donor with classical Hodgkin lymphoma.

About this clone itself: The germline gene is not matched at one end of the junction; a read error may be the cause. This chain links TRBV7-2 with TRBJ2-7, with D possibly being TRBD2 (7 bases). There are 14 residues in the CDR3. CDR1 and CDR2 from the germline V gene are SGHTA and FQGNSA. Written as DNA, the CDR3 is TGTGCCGGCAGCTTAAACGGGGGGCCCTACGAGCAGTACTTC. This codes for CAGSLNGGPYEQYF.

Only one count was recorded for this clone. V usage is TRBV9 and J usage is TRBJ2-4; D is undetermined. The V gene's germline CDR1 is SGDLS and CDR2 YYNGEE. The CDR3 totals 14 residues. Between the trimmed V and J ends, which lost 0 bases and 7 bases, there was a span of 11 bases. Here the CDR3 DNA reads TGTGCCAGCAGCGTAGAATTGGTCAGCAACATTCAGTACTTC. This encodes CASSVELVSNIQYF.

This chain links TRBV7-8 with TRBJ1-1; maybe TRBD1 (5 bases). The germline CDR1 and CDR2 sequences are SGHVS and FQNEAQ. V shed 5 bases and J shed 0 bases, with 13 bases lying between them. CDR3 length equals 15 residues. The CDR3 region is CASSGWGVLNTEAFF. In nucleotides, the CDR3 is TGTGCCAGCAGCGGATGGGGGGTCTTGAACACTGAAGCTTTCTTT.

The rearrangement links TRBV10-3 to TRBJ1-4, with D uncertain. Trimming took off 0 bases at V and 0 bases at J, with 8 bases between the two ends. CDR1 is ENHRY, CDR2 SYGVKD, per germline. This CDR3 contains 16 residues. CDR3 in amino acids: CAISESRTATNEKLFF. The DNA for the CDR3 is TGTGCCATCAGTGAGTCGAGAACAGCAACTAATGAAAAACTGTTTTTT.

This CDR3 reads CASSFSGKGTGELFF. The CDR3 DNA sequence: TGCGCCAGCAGCTTTAGCGGGAAGGGCACCGGGGAGCTGTTTTTT. The gene calls are TRBV5-1 and TRBJ2-2; 8 bases match TRBD2. CDR1 SGHRS and CDR2 YFSETQ come from the germline V gene. The CDR3 contains 15 residues. The junction had 4 bases not matched to a gene; V was cut back by 2 bases and J by 4 bases.

The CDR3: CASSYPTSGSSHAGELFF. CDR3 DNA: TGTGCCAGCAGTTACCCGACTAGCGGGAGTTCCCACGCCGGGGAGCTGTTTTTT. The chain recombines TRBV5-4 with TRBJ2-2, with 12 bases that match TRBD2. Germline loops: CDR1 SGHNT, CDR2 YYREEE (reference sequence). The CDR3 contains 18 residues. With 5 bases clipped from V and 6 bases from J, the junction kept 14 bases outside the gene matches. Filled out from reference TRBV5-4 and TRBJ2-2, the complete variable domain reads ETGVTQSPTHLIKTRGQQVTLRCSSQSGHNTVSWYQQALGQGPQFIFQYYREEENGRGNFPPRFSGLQFPNYSSELNVNALELDDSALYLCASSYPTSGSSHAGELFFGEGSRLTVL.

This sequence joins TRBV5-6 and TRBJ2-3; D perhaps matches TRBD1 (7 bases). Germline CDR1 and CDR2: SGHDT and YYEEEE. Trimming shortened V by 0 bases and J by 2 bases, and 16 bases separated the two germline ends. The CDR3 contains 17 residues. CDR3 sequence: CASSLAGARGFTDTQYF. Here the CDR3 DNA reads TGTGCCAGCAGCTTGGCGGGGGCCAGGGGGTTCACAGATACGCAGTATTTT.